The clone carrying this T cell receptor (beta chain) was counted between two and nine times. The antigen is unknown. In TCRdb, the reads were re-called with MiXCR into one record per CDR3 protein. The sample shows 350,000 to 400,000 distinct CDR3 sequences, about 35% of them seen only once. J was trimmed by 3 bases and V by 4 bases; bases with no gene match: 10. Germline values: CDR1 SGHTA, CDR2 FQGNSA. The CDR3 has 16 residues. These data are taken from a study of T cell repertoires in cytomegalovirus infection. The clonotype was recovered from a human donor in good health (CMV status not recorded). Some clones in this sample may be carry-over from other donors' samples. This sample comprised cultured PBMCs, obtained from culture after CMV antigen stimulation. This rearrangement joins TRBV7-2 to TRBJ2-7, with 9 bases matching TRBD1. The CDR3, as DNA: TGTGCCAGCAGCTCCCACCACCGGACAGGGGACTACGAGCAGTACTTC. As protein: CASSSHHRTGDYEQYF. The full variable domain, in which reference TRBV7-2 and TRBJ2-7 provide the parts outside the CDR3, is GAGVSQSPSNKVTEKGKDVELRCDPISGHTALYWYRQSLGQGLEFLIYFQGNSAPDKSGLPSDRFSAERTGGSVSTLTIQRTQQEDSAVYLCASSSHHRTGDYEQYFGPGTRLTVT.